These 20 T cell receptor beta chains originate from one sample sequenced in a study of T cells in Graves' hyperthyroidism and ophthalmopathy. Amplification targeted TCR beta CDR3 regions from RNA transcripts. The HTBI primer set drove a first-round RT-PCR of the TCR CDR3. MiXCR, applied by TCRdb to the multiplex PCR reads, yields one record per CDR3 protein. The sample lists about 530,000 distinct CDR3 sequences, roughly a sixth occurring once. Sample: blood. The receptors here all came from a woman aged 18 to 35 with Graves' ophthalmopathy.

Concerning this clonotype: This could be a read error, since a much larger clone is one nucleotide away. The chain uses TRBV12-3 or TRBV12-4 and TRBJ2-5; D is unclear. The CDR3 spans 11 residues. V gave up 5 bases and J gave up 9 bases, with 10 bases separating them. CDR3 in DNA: TGTGCCAGCAGTACAAAGAGATCCCAGTACTTC. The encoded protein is CASSTKRSQYF.

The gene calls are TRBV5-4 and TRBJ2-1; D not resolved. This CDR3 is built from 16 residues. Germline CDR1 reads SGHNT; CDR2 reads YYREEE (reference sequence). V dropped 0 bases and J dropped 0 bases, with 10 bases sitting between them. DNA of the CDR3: TGTGCCAGCAGCTTGGGGGGAACGAGCTCCTACAATGAGCAGTTCTTC. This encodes CASSLGGTSSYNEQFF.

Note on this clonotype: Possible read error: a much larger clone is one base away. CDR3 residues: CASSYSGRAADTQYF. CDR3 nucleotide sequence: TGTGCCAGCAGTTATAGCGGGAGGGCGGCCGATACGCAGTATTTT. The chain uses TRBV6-4 and TRBJ2-3, with 11 nucleotides matching TRBD2. CDR1 MRHNA and CDR2 SNTAGT come from the germline V gene. V shed 5 bases and J 6 bases; nucleotides not matched to a gene: 7. The CDR3 extends over 15 amino acids.

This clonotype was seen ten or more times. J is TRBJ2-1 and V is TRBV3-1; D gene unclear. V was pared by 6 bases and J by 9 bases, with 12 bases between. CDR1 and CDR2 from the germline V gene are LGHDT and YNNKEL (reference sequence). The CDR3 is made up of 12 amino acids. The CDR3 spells CASSHKIGEQFF. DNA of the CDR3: TGTGCCAGCAGTCACAAAATTGGTGAGCAGTTCTTC.

Here the CDR3 reads CASSLGGGRFEQYF. CDR3 nucleotides: TGTGCCAGCAGCTTAGGGGGGGGAAGATTCGAGCAGTACTTC. The V call is TRBV7-8, the J call TRBJ2-7; 7 bases match TRBD2. CDR3 length equals 14 residues. V was pared by 1 base and J by 6 bases, with 6 bases of the junction left unmatched. In germline, CDR1 is SGHVS, CDR2 FQNEAQ. The entire variable domain, with the rest obtained from reference TRBV7-8 and TRBJ2-7, is as follows: GAGVSQSPRYKVAKRGQDVALRCDPISGHVSLFWYQQALGQGPEFLTYFQNEAQLDKSGLPSDRFFAERPEGSVSTLKIQRTQQEDSAVYLCASSLGGGRFEQYFGPGTRLTVT.

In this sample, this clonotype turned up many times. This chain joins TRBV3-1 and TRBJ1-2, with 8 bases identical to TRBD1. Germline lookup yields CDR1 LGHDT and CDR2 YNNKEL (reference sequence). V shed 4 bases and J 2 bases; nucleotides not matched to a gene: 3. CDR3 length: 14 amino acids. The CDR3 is CASSPGQVNYGYTF. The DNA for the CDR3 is TGTGCCAGCAGCCCGGGACAGGTCAACTATGGCTACACCTTC.

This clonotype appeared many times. CDR3 loop: CSASGGRGSSYEQYF. The CDR3 DNA follows: TGCAGTGCTAGCGGGGGGAGGGGGAGCTCCTACGAGCAGTACTTC. The chain is built from TRBV20-1 and TRBJ2-7, with D possibly being TRBD2 (7 bases). CDR3 length: 15 residues. Deletions cut 3 bases from V and 0 bases from J, with 15 bases between. Germline V gives CDR1 DFQATT, CDR2 SNEGSKA (reference sequence).

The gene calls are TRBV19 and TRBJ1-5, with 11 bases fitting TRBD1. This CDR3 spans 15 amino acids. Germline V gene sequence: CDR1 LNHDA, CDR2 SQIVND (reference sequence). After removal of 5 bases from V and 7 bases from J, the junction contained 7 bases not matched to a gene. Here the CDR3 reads CASSWDRGYRQPQHF. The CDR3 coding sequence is TGTGCCAGTAGTTGGGACAGGGGGTATAGGCAGCCCCAGCATTTT.

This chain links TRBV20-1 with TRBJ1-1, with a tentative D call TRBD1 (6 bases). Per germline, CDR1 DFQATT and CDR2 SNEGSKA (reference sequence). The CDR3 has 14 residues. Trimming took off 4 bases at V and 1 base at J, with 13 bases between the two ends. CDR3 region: CSATETGANTEAFF. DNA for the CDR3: TGCAGTGCTACCGAGACAGGCGCGAACACTGAAGCTTTCTTT.

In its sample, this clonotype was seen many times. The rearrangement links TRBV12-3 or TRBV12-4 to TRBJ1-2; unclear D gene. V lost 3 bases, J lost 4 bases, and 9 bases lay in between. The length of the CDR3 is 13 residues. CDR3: CASSLETPYGYTF. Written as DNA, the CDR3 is TGTGCCAGCAGTTTGGAGACGCCCTATGGCTACACCTTC.

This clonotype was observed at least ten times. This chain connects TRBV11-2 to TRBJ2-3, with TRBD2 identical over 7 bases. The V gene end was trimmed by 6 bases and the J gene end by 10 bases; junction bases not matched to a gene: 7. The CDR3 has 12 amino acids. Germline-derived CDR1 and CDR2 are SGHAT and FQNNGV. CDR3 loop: CASSYLAEAQYF. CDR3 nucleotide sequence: TGTGCCAGCAGTTATCTAGCGGAGGCGCAGTATTTT.

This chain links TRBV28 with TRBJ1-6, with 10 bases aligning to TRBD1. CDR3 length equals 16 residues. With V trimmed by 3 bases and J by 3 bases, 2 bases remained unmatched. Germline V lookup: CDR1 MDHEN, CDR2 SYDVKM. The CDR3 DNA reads TGTGCCAGCAGTTTCGGGACAGGGGACTATAATTCACCCCTCCACTTT. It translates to CASSFGTGDYNSPLHF.

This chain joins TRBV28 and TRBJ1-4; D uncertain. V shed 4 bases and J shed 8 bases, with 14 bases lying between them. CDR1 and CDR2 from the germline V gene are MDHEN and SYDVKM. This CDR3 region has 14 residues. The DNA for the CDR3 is TGTGCCAGCAGTTCCGGGCTCCCTGAGGAAAAACTGTTTTTT. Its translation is CASSSGLPEEKLFF.

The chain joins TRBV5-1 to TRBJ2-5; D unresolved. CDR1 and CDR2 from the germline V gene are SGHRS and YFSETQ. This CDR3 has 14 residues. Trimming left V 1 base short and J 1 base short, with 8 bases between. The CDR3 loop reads CASSLRQTQETQYF. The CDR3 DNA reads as TGCGCCAGCAGCTTGCGGCAAACCCAAGAGACCCAGTACTTC.

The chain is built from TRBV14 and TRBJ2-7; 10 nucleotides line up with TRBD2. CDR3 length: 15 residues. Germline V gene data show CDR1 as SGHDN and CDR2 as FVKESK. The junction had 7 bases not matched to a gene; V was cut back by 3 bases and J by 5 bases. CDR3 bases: TGTGCCAGCAGCCAGCCTAGCGGGAGCCCCCACGAGCAGTACTTC. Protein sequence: CASSQPSGSPHEQYF.

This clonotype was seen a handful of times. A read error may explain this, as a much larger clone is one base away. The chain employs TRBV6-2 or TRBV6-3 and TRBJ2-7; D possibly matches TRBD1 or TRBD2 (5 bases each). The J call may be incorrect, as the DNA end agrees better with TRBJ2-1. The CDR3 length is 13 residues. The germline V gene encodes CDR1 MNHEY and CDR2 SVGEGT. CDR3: CASGRTGPYEQFF. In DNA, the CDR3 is TGTGCCAGCGGCCGCACGGGACCCTACGAGCAGTTCTTC.

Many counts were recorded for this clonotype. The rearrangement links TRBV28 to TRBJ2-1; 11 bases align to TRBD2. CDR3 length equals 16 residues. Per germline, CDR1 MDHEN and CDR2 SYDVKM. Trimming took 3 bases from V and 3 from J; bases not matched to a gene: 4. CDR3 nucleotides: TGTGCCAGCAGTTTTCCGGGACTAGCGGACTACAATGAGCAGTTCTTC. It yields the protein CASSFPGLADYNEQFF.

CDR3 sequence reads: CASSYPDRNSPLHF. The CDR3 DNA follows: TGTGCCAGCAGTTACCCAGACAGAAATTCACCCCTCCACTTT. V gene TRBV6-2 or TRBV6-3 combines with J gene TRBJ1-6, with D possibly matching TRBD1 (5 bases). With 2 bases removed from V and 7 bases from J, the gap between germline ends came to 9 bases. The CDR3 has 14 residues. Germline values: CDR1 MNHEY, CDR2 SVGEGT.

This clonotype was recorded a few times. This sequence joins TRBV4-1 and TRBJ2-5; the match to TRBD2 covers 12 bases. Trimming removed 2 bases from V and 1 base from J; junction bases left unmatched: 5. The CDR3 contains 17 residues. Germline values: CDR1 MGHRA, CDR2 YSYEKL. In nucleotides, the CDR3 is TGCGCCAGCAGCCAATCCGGGACTAGCGGGTTCCAAGAGACCCAGTACTTC. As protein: CASSQSGTSGFQETQYF.

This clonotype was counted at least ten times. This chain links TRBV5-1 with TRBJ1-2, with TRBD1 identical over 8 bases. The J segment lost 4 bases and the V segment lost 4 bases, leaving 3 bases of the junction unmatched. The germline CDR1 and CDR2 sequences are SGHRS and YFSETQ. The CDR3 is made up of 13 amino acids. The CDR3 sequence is CASSVDRVYGYTF. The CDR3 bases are TGCGCCAGCAGCGTGGACAGGGTCTATGGCTACACCTTC.